This T cell receptor (beta chain) comes out of a study of STAT5B mutations in CD4+ large granular lymphocyte leukemia. Controls came from buffy coats of healthy blood donors. V was cut by 3 bases and J by 5 bases, with 13 bases left in between. Germline values: CDR1 SGHTA, CDR2 FQGNSA. The CDR3 sequence is 14 residues long. TCRdb's table, derived via immunoSEQ multiplex PCR, lists solely in-frame clones and lacks some. Seen here are about 40,000 clones, roughly 79% observed once, and the top ten hold approximately 4%. This clone occurred once. Its antigen is undetermined. Study findings and constraints: TRBV06-family usage was enriched in top patient clones (8/27) versus controls (2/35). Main leukemic clonotypes were patient-specific, but approximately 25% appeared at low frequency elsewhere. Patient CD4-sorted repertoires stayed more clonal than healthy ones after leukemic-clone removal.

Sequenced material: CD4+ T cells from blood buffy coats. This sequence joins TRBV7-2 and TRBJ1-1, with D unresolved. The origin of this receptor is a human donor in good health. The CDR3 DNA is TGTGCCAGCAGCTTTTGGGCAGAGGGTACTGAAGCTTTCTTT. This translates into CASSFWAEGTEAFF.